Listed here is a single TCR beta chain. The record originates from a study of blood T cell repertoires in COVID-19. Study details: From T cells, B-cell-depleted T cells, or PBMCs came the material, which was cDNA or gDNA.

TCRdb's table, derived via immunoSEQ multiplex PCR, lists solely in-frame clones and lacks some. In the table there are roughly 290,000 clones, 70% to 90% of which are singletons. The CDR3 sequence is 16 residues long. The V gene's germline CDR1 is LGHDT and CDR2 YNNKEL (reference sequence). With 2 bases clipped from V and 1 base from J, the junction kept 5 bases outside the gene matches. This chain connects TRBV3-1 (or the pseudogene TRBV3-2) to TRBJ2-1; 7 positions match TRBD2. Sequenced sample: PBMCs or T cells enriched from blood (not recorded which). The source of this sequence is a woman between 25 and 40 years old who had recovered from COVID-19. In DNA, the CDR3 is TGTGCCAGCAGCCAAACCGGGACTAATTCCTACAATGAGCAGTTCTTC. This gives the protein CASSQTGTNSYNEQFF.